These 13 T cell receptor beta chains came from one sample sequenced in a study of blood T cell repertoires in COVID-19. The data were produced by immunoSEQ multiplex PCR, yet TCRdb's version contains in-frame clones alone and is incomplete. The repertoire holds around 210,000 clones, with over 75% as singletons. Sequencing used peripheral blood. These TCRs come from a man aged 50-60 years with COVID-19, enrolled during active disease.

The chain couples TRBV28 to TRBJ1-1, with D hard to call. CDR3 length equals 14 residues. Trimming cost V 4 bases and J 0 bases, with 9 bases left between them. CDR1 is MDHEN, CDR2 SYDVKM, per germline. CDR3 sequence reads: CASSYPTLNTEAFF. The CDR3 bases are TGTGCCAGCAGTTACCCGACACTGAACACTGAAGCTTTCTTT.

This clone showed up just once. J is TRBJ2-7 and V is TRBV5-1; 9 bases are shared with TRBD1. The germline V gene encodes CDR1 SGHRS and CDR2 YFSETQ. There are 14 residues in the CDR3. The J segment lost 2 bases and the V segment lost 4 bases, leaving 4 bases of the junction unmatched. This chain's CDR3 is CASSAGQGPYEQYF. The CDR3 coding sequence is TGCGCCAGCAGCGCGGGACAGGGCCCCTACGAGCAGTACTTC.

The V call is TRBV18, the J call TRBJ1-5, with D possibly being TRBD1 (5 bases). Germline lookup yields CDR1 KGHSH and CDR2 LQKENI. This CDR3 is built from 14 residues. Trimming removed 5 bases from V and 2 bases from J, with 10 bases in between. The CDR3 loop reads CASSEAGGNQPQHF. The DNA of the CDR3 is TGTGCCAGCTCAGAAGCGGGGGGCAATCAGCCCCAGCATTTT.

This sequence joins TRBV5-5 and TRBJ1-2; 11 bases map to TRBD1. The CDR3 is made up of 17 amino acids. Germline assignment: CDR1 SGHKS and CDR2 YYEKEE (reference sequence). Trimming removed 4 bases from V and 5 bases from J; junction bases left unmatched: 13. In DNA form, the CDR3 reads TGTGCCAGCAGCCCTGGGACAGGGGGAAGCCCGGTTTATGGCTACACCTTC. Translated: CASSPGTGGSPVYGYTF.

The V call is TRBV30, the J call TRBJ1-2; the match to TRBD1 covers 7 bases. CDR1 GTSNPN and CDR2 SVGIG come from the germline V gene (reference sequence). V lost 5 bases and J lost 3; bases outside the gene matches: 0. The CDR3 extends over 11 amino acids. The CDR3 here is CAWGQDYGYTF. Written as DNA, the CDR3 is TGTGCCTGGGGACAGGACTATGGCTACACCTTC.

The chain carries TRBV10-1 and TRBJ1-2, with 7 bases that match TRBD1. The CDR3 sequence is 16 residues long. Germline V gene lookup returns CDR1 WNHNN and CDR2 SYGVQD (reference sequence). V dropped 10 bases and J dropped 2; count of bases not matched to a gene: 16. As DNA, the CDR3 is TGCGCCACCTCGACTACCCGGACAGGCCCGAACTATGGCTACACCTTC. This translates into CATSTTRTGPNYGYTF.

J is TRBJ2-3 and V is TRBV11-1; 12 nucleotides line up with TRBD2. Germline-derived CDR1 and CDR2 are SGHAT and FQDESV (reference sequence). The CDR3 sequence is 16 residues long. V dropped 5 bases and J dropped 2; count of bases not matched to a gene: 5. The CDR3 sequence is CASSQRTSGVTDTQYF. The CDR3 DNA follows: TGTGCCAGCAGCCAGAGGACTAGCGGGGTCACAGATACGCAGTATTTT. The full variable domain, completed using reference TRBV11-1 and TRBJ2-3, is EAEVAQSPRYKITEKSQAVAFWCDPISGHATLYWYRQILGQGPELLVQFQDESVVDDSQLPKDRFSAERLKGVDSTLKIQPAELGDSAMYLCASSQRTSGVTDTQYFGPGTRLTVL.

The chain employs TRBV18 and TRBJ2-3; TRBD1 matches at 7 bases. The CDR3 is made up of 14 amino acids. After removal of 3 bases from V and 6 bases from J, the junction contained 6 bases not matched to a gene. CDR1 is KGHSH, CDR2 LQKENI, per germline. CDR3 protein: CASSPTGQVDTQYF. The CDR3 DNA follows: TGTGCCAGCTCACCGACCGGACAGGTGGATACGCAGTATTTT.

The V and J genes are TRBV28 and TRBJ2-7, with TRBD1 matching 11 bases. Trimming at V came to 6 bases and at J to 3 bases, leaving 7 bases not matched to a gene. The germline CDR1 and CDR2 sequences are MDHEN and SYDVKM. The CDR3 spans 15 residues. The CDR3 loop reads CASSEAGQGDYEQYF. CDR3 nucleotide sequence: TGTGCCAGCAGCGAGGCGGGACAGGGGGACTACGAGCAGTACTTC.

This rearrangement joins TRBV28 to TRBJ2-5, with 7 bases aligning to TRBD2. Trimming cost V 8 bases and J 2 bases; bases outside gene matches: 17. This CDR3 has 17 amino acids. Per the germline V gene, CDR1 is MDHEN and CDR2 is SYDVKM. The CDR3 is CASGPGGFRGIQETQYF. CDR3 sequence (DNA): TGTGCCAGCGGCCCCGGGGGGTTCCGAGGGATACAAGAGACCCAGTACTTC.

This chain joins TRBV27 and TRBJ1-5, with TRBD1 matching over 8 bases. Trimming cost V 1 base and J 5 bases; bases outside gene matches: 7. CDR1 MNHEY and CDR2 SMNVEV come from the germline V gene (reference sequence). The CDR3 totals 16 residues. CDR3: CASSLLGDRRDQPQHF. DNA of the CDR3: TGTGCCAGCAGTTTATTAGGGGACAGGCGAGATCAGCCCCAGCATTTT.

This sequence joins TRBV7-8 and TRBJ2-5, with D tentatively TRBD2 (6 bases). Germline V gene lookup returns CDR1 SGHVS and CDR2 FQNEAQ. V dropped 3 bases and J dropped 3 bases, with 8 bases sitting between them. The CDR3 covers 13 residues. CDR3 in amino acids: CASSFSGKETQYF. CDR3 bases: TGTGCCAGCAGCTTTAGCGGTAAAGAGACCCAGTACTTC.

The chain couples TRBV14 to TRBJ1-6; unclear D gene. The ends were cut back, 1 base at V and 0 bases at J, with 7 bases in the middle. Germline CDR1 is SGHDN and CDR2 is FVKESK. CDR3 size: 16 residues. CDR3 loop: CASSQVRSSYNSPLHF. The CDR3 coding sequence is TGTGCCAGCAGCCAAGTGAGAAGCTCCTATAATTCACCCCTCCACTTT.